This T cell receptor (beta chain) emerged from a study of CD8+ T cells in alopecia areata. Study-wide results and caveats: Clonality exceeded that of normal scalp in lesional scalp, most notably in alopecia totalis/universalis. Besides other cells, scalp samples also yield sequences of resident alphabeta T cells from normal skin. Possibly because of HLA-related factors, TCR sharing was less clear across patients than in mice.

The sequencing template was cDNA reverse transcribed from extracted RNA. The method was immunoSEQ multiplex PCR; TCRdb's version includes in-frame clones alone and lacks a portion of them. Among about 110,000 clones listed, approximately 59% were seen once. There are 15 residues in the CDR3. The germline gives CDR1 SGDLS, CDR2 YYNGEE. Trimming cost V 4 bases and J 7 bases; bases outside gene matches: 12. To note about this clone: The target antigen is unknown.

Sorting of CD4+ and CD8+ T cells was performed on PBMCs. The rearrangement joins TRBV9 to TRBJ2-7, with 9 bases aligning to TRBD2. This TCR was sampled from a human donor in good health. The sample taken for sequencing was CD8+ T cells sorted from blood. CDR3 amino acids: CASSPAGGGGDEQYF. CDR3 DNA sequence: TGTGCCAGCAGCCCCGCGGGTGGCGGGGGGGATGAGCAGTACTTC.